Reported below is one T cell receptor beta chain. Its antigen is unidentified. The entry originates in a study of T cell responses to AZD1222 COVID-19 vaccine. Between the trimmed V and J ends, which lost 5 bases and 0 bases, there was a span of 11 bases. The germline V gene has CDR1 SNHLY and CDR2 FYNNEI. This CDR3 comprises 15 residues. Study-level findings and limits: Of spike-specific TCRs, nearly half reportedly target regions left unmutated in variants.

Generated by immunoSEQ multiplex PCR, the TCRdb table keeps only in-frame clones and is missing some. The sample consists of fewer than 110,000 clones, about nine tenths of them appearing once. Material: peripheral blood, obtained on day 0 of AZD1222 vaccination. This TCR was sampled from an adult in good health. The gene calls are TRBV2 and TRBJ1-5, with D possibly being TRBD1 (6 bases). CDR3 sequence reads: CASSTRTVSNQPQHF. DNA of the CDR3: TGTGCCAGCAGTACGAGGACAGTTAGCAATCAGCCCCAGCATTTT.